The next 4 T cell receptor beta chains were all read from a single sample in a study of T cell changes during pregnancy in multiple sclerosis. Some clones are missing from TCRdb's copy, which holds only in-frame ones; the method was immunoSEQ multiplex PCR. The data contain about 80,000 clones, about 89% of them seen just once; the ten biggest clones take up 1.5% to 2%. Sequencing used peripheral blood, obtained before pregnancy. Receptors originate from a female donor with multiple sclerosis, enrolled in a pregnancy study.

The chain recombines TRBV19 with TRBJ1-2; 11 bases map to TRBD1. CDR1 and CDR2 (germline): LNHDA, SQIVND (reference sequence). The CDR3 has 15 amino acids. Unmatched junction bases numbered 6, after V lost 5 bases and J lost 4 bases. CDR3 protein: CASSPRTGGLYGYTF. CDR3 DNA sequence: TGTGCCAGTAGTCCGCGGACAGGGGGCCTCTATGGCTACACCTTC.

V and J are TRBV27 and TRBJ2-3, with TRBD2 identical over 8 bases. The CDR3 extends over 14 amino acids. Unmatched junction bases numbered 8, after V lost 7 bases and J lost 5 bases. Germline CDR1 reads MNHEY; CDR2 reads SMNVEV (reference sequence). DNA for the CDR3: TGTGCCAGCAAGCTCCGGGGGGGCGGAGATACGCAGTATTTT. This codes for CASKLRGGGDTQYF.

This sequence joins TRBV2 and TRBJ2-1; 7 bases map to TRBD1. The germline gives CDR1 SNHLY, CDR2 FYNNEI. The CDR3 has 14 residues. J was trimmed by 2 bases and V by 6 bases; bases with no gene match: 4. The CDR3 nucleotides are TGTGCCAGCAGGACAGGGTCCCCCTACAATGAGCAGTTCTTC. Translation gives CASRTGSPYNEQFF.

V and J are TRBV14 and TRBJ1-1; no clear D. The CDR3 runs to 16 residues. V was pared by 5 bases and J by 0 bases, with 16 bases between. From germline, CDR1 is SGHDN and CDR2 FVKESK. The CDR3 DNA reads as TGTGCCAGCAGCTCAGAACATCCGCCCCTGAACACTGAAGCTTTCTTT. Amino acid sequence: CASSSEHPPLNTEAFF.